This is a list of T cell receptor beta chains from one sample in a study of regulatory T cells in long-lasting Graves disease. MiXCR, run by TCRdb on the multiplex PCR reads, gives a single entry per CDR3 protein. The table lists roughly 500,000 distinct CDR3 sequences, approximately 13% of them singletons. The data also belong to a second study, concerning T cells in Graves' hyperthyroidism and ophthalmopathy.

The sequencing here drew on peripheral blood mononuclear cells (PBMCs), taken at new diagnosis, from a patient treated with antithyroid drugs. These receptors all stem from a man younger than 45 with Graves disease. The CDR3 runs from the conserved cysteine through the conserved F or W. D genes are given only for firm matches. Clone size is stated in some rows and not others, as once, few, many or a class when expanded.

j_gene: TRBJ1-2
v_gene: TRBV7-2
d_gene: -
abundance: many
CDR3nt: TGTGCCAGCAGCGCAGGGGACTATGGCTACACCTTC
CDR3aa: CASSAGDYGYTF

j_gene: TRBJ1-4
v_gene: TRBV5-5
d_gene: -
abundance: -
CDR3nt: TGTGCCAGCAGCTCCGAGGGGCCAACTTTTACCGTCAATGAAAAACTGTTTTTT
CDR3aa: CASSSEGPTFTVNEKLFF

j_gene: TRBJ2-1
v_gene: TRBV6-2/TRBV6-3
d_gene: -
abundance: many
CDR3nt: TGTGCCAGCAGTTACTCACCTGCATACAATGAGCAGTTCTTC
CDR3aa: CASSYSPAYNEQFF

j_gene: TRBJ2-3
v_gene: TRBV6-2/TRBV6-3
d_gene: TRBD2
abundance: many
CDR3nt: TGTGCCAGCAGTTACTCCCCGGGACTAGAGCTACCTATTGGAGATACGCAGTATTTT
CDR3aa: CASSYSPGLELPIGDTQYF

j_gene: TRBJ1-1
v_gene: TRBV25-1
d_gene: TRBD1
abundance: many
CDR3nt: TGTGCCAGCAGCAGGGGGTCAGGCACTGAAGCTTTCTTT
CDR3aa: CASSRGSGTEAFF

j_gene: TRBJ2-5
v_gene: TRBV5-6
d_gene: -
abundance: few
CDR3nt: TGTGCCAGCAGCTTGTCAATGTACGGGGGGACCCAGTACTTC
CDR3aa: CASSLSMYGGTQYF

j_gene: TRBJ2-7
v_gene: TRBV6-2/TRBV6-3
d_gene: -
abundance: few
CDR3nt: TGTGCCAGCAGTGAGGGCGACCTAAGCTCCTACGAGCAGTACTTC
CDR3aa: CASSEGDLSSYEQYF

j_gene: TRBJ2-7
v_gene: TRBV29-1
d_gene: -
abundance: -
CDR3nt: TGCAGCGTTGGGTCCCCCTACGAGCAGTACTTC
CDR3aa: CSVGSPYEQYF

j_gene: TRBJ1-2
v_gene: TRBV6-9
d_gene: TRBD1
abundance: many
CDR3nt: TGTGCCAGCAGTTACTTCGGACAGGGGGCCTATGGCTACACCTTC
CDR3aa: CASSYFGQGAYGYTF

j_gene: TRBJ1-2
v_gene: TRBV6-1
d_gene: TRBD1
abundance: many
CDR3nt: TGTGCCAGCGGGAAGGACAGGACCTATGGCTACACCTTC
CDR3aa: CASGKDRTYGYTF

j_gene: TRBJ2-1
v_gene: TRBV12-3/TRBV12-4
d_gene: TRBD1
abundance: many
CDR3nt: TGTGCCAGCAGACTACAGGGGAGCGAGTTCTTC
CDR3aa: CASRLQGSEFF

j_gene: TRBJ2-1
v_gene: TRBV12-3/TRBV12-4
d_gene: TRBD2
abundance: -
CDR3nt: TGTGCCAGCAAACCGGGGCTAGCGGGAGGCCCGCCCCACTACAATGAGCAGTTCTTC
CDR3aa: CASKPGLAGGPPHYNEQFF

j_gene: TRBJ2-1
v_gene: TRBV20-1
d_gene: -
abundance: many
CDR3nt: TGCAGTGCTAGCGCCGAGGGTCCCTACAATGAGCAGTTCTTC
CDR3aa: CSASAEGPYNEQFF

j_gene: TRBJ2-7
v_gene: TRBV19
d_gene: TRBD1
abundance: -
CDR3nt: TGTGCCAGTAGCGCACCAGGGGGCGGGCAGTACTTC
CDR3aa: CASSAPGGGQYF

j_gene: TRBJ1-1
v_gene: TRBV6-1
d_gene: -
abundance: many
CDR3nt: TGTGCCAGCAGCCCCGATAGGGTACAGAAAGCTTTCTTT
CDR3aa: CASSPDRVQKAFF

j_gene: TRBJ2-2
v_gene: TRBV20-1
d_gene: -
abundance: many
CDR3nt: TGCAGTGCTAGGGGCACTGGGGAATTCCCCCGGGAGCTGTTTTTT
CDR3aa: CSARGTGEFPRELFF

j_gene: TRBJ2-3
v_gene: TRBV27
d_gene: TRBD2
abundance: many
CDR3nt: TGTGCCAGCAGCCCGACAGCGGGAGGGCCAATAAGGGCTGATACGCAGTATTTT
CDR3aa: CASSPTAGGPIRADTQYF